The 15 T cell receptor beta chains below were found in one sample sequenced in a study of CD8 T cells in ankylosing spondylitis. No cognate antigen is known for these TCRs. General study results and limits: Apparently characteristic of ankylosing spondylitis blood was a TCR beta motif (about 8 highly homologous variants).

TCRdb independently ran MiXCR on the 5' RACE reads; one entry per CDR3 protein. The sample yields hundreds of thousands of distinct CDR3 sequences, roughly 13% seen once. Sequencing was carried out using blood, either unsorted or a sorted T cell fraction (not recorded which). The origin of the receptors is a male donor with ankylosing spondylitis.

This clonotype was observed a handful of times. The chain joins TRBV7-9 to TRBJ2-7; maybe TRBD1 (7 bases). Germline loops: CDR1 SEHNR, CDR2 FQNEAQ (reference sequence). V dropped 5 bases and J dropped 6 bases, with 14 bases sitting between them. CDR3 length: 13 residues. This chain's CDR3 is CASSDRAGSEQYV. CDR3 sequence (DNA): TGTGCCAGCAGCGACAGGGCGGGAAGCGAGCAGTACGTC.

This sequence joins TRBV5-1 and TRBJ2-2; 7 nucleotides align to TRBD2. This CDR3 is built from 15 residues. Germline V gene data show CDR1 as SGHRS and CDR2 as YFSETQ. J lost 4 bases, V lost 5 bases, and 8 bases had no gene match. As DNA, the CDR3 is TGCGCCAGCAGTCCTCGGGAGGACGGCACCGGGGAGCTGTTTTTT. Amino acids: CASSPREDGTGELFF.

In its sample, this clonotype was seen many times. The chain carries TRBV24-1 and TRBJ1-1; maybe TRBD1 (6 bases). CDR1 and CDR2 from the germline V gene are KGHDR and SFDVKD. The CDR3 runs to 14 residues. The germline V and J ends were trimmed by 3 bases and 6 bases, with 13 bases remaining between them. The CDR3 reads CATSDPRRGAEAFF. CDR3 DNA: TGTGCCACCAGTGATCCACGCAGGGGAGCTGAAGCTTTCTTT.

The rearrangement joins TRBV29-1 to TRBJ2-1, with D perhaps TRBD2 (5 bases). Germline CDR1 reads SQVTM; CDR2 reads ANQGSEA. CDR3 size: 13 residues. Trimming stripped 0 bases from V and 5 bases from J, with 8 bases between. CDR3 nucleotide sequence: TGCAGCGTTGAAGACCTAGCCCACAATGAGCAGTTCTTC. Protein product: CSVEDLAHNEQFF.

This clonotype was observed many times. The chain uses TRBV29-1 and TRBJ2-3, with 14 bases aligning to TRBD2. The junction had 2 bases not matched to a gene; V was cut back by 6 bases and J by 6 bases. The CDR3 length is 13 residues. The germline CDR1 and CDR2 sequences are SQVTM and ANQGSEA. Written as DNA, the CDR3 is TGCAGCGTCGGGACTAGCGGGAGTGATACGCAGTATTTT. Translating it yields CSVGTSGSDTQYF.

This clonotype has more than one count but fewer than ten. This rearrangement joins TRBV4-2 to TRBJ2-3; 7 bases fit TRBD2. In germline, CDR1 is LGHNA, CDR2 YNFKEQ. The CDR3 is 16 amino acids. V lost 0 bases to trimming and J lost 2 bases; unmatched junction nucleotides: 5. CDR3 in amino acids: CASSQEKAGITDTQYF. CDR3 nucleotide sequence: TGTGCCAGCAGCCAAGAAAAAGCGGGGATCACAGATACGCAGTATTTT.

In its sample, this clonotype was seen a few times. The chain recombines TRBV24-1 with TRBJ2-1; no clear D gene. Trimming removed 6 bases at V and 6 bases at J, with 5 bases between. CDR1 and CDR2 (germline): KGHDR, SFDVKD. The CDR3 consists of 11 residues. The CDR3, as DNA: TGTGCCACCAGTCGACGCAATGAGCAGTTCTTC. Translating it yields CATSRRNEQFF.

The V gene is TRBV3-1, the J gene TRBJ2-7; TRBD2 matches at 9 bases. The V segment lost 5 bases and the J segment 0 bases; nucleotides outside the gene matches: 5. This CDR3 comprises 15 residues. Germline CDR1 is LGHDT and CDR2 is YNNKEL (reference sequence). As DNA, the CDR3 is TGTGCCAGCAGCACAAGCGGGAGGAGCTCCTACGAGCAGTACTTC. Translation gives CASSTSGRSSYEQYF.

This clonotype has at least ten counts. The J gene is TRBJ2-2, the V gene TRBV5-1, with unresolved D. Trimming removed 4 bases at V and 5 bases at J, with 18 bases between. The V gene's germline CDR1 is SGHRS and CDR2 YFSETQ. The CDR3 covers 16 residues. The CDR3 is CASSTSGSRRTGELFF. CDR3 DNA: TGCGCCAGCAGCACGTCCGGGTCTCGAAGGACCGGGGAGCTGTTTTTT.

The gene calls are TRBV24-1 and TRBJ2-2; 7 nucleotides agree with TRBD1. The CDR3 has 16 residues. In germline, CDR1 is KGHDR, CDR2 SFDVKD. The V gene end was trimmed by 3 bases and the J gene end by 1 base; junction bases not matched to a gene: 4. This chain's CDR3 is CATSDPGQENTGELFF. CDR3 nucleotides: TGTGCCACCAGTGATCCCGGACAGGAGAACACCGGGGAGCTGTTTTTT.

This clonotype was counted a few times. CDR3 DNA: TGTGCCAGCAGCCGTCTCCCCTACAGGGGGAGGTGGGGTGAAGCTTTCTTT. Translation: CASSRLPYRGRWGEAFF. This rearrangement joins TRBV7-2 to TRBJ1-1; TRBD1 aligns across 8 bases. This CDR3 comprises 17 residues. V lost 5 bases to trimming and J lost 7 bases; unmatched junction nucleotides: 18. Per germline, CDR1 SGHTA and CDR2 FQGNSA.

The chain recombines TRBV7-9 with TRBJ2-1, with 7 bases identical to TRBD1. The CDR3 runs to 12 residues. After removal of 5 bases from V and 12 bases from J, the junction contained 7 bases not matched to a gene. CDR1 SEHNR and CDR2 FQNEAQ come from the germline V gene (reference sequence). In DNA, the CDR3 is TGTGCCAGCAGCGACAGGGCTAGCCTGCAGTTCTTC. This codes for CASSDRASLQFF.

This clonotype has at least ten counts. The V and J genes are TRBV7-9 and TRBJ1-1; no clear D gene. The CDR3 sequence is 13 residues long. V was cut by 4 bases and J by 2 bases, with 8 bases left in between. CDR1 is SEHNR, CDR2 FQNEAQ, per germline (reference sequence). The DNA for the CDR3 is TGTGCCAGCAGCTCGCTATTTAACACTGAAGCTTTCTTT. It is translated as CASSSLFNTEAFF. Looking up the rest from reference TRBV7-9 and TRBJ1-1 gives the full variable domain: DTGVSQNPRHKITKRGQNVTFRCDPISEHNRLYWYRQTLGQGPEFLTYFQNEAQLEKSRLLSDRFSAERPKGSFSTLEIQRTEQGDSAMYLCASSSLFNTEAFFGQGTRLTVV.

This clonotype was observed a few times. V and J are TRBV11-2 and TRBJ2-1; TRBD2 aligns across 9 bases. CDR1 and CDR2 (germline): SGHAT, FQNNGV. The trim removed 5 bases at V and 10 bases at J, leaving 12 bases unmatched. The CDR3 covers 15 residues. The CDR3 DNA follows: TGTGCCAGCAGCCCGGGACTAGCAGGGTTTGGGGAGCAGTTCTTC. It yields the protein CASSPGLAGFGEQFF.

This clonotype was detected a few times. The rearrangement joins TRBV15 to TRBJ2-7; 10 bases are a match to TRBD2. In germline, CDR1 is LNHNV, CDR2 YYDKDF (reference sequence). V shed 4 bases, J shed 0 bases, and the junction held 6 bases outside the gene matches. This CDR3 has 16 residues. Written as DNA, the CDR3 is TGTGCCACCAGCAACTCACTAGCGGGAAGCTCCTACGAGCAGTACGTC. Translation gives CATSNSLAGSSYEQYV.